This entry concerns a single T cell receptor beta chain. The data were produced by immunoSEQ multiplex PCR, yet TCRdb's version contains in-frame clones alone and is incomplete. The table lists about 160,000 clones, approximately 82% of them singletons, with about a fifth in the top ten. This sample is drawn from a study of blood T cell repertoires in COVID-19. The CDR3 runs 12 residues. Germline lookup yields CDR1 MNHNY and CDR2 SVGAGI (reference sequence). Trimming took off 6 bases at V and 6 bases at J, with 9 bases between the two ends. Input material: peripheral blood. The rearrangement joins TRBV6-6 to TRBJ1-5; TRBD1 is a possible D gene (6 bases). The receptor comes from a woman of 80 years or more with acute or convalescent COVID-19. The CDR3: CASSDRIQPQHF. In nucleotides, the CDR3 is TGTGCCAGCAGCGACAGGATTCAGCCCCAGCATTTT.